The 25 T cell receptor beta chains in this list originate from one sample, sequenced in a study of blood T cell repertoires in COVID-19. Data came from immunoSEQ multiplex PCR; TCRdb stores just in-frame clones and leaves some out. Found here are 200,000 or so clones, roughly 84% of them singletons; the top ten hold 1.9%. The specimen sequenced was peripheral blood. The source is a man aged 35 to 55 with active or convalescent COVID-19.

In its sample, this clone was seen a few times. This chain uses TRBV10-3 with TRBJ1-1; weak D call: TRBD1 (5 bases). V was clipped by 3 bases and J by 5 bases, with 16 bases between them. Germline V gives CDR1 ENHRY, CDR2 SYGVKD. This CDR3 region has 15 residues. The CDR3 region is CAISDHAGGGTEAFF. The CDR3 DNA sequence: TGTGCCATCAGTGACCATGCGGGTGGGGGGACTGAAGCTTTCTTT.

This chain joins TRBV18 and TRBJ2-7; TRBD2 is a possible D gene (6 bases). This CDR3 contains 13 residues. The V gene lost 6 bases and the J gene lost 3 bases, with 12 bases spanning the gap. Germline V lookup: CDR1 KGHSH, CDR2 LQKENI. The CDR3 DNA reads as TGTGCCAGCTCTCCCTGGAGGGGCTACGAGCAGTACTTC. Translated: CASSPWRGYEQYF.

This rearrangement joins TRBV5-6 to TRBJ1-5, with 7 positions matching TRBD1. Germline-derived CDR1 and CDR2 are SGHDT and YYEEEE. There are 13 residues in the CDR3. The V gene end was trimmed by 2 bases and the J gene end by 7 bases; junction bases not matched to a gene: 3. CDR3 region: CASSFDREQPQHF. CDR3 nucleotide sequence: TGTGCCAGCAGCTTCGACAGGGAGCAGCCCCAGCATTTT.

This chain joins TRBV5-1 and TRBJ1-3; 7 nucleotides match TRBD1. CDR1 SGHRS and CDR2 YFSETQ come from the germline V gene. V was clipped by 4 bases and J by 2 bases; unmatched bases: 9. CDR3 length equals 16 residues. The CDR3 region is CASSPRQGSAGNTIYF. The DNA for the CDR3 is TGCGCCAGCAGCCCGCGACAGGGCTCGGCTGGAAACACCATATATTTT.

This clone is a singleton in its sample. The chain links TRBV5-1 to TRBJ1-5, with unresolved D. This CDR3 is 13 amino acids long. V was pared by 4 bases and J by 3 bases, with 8 bases between. Germline loops: CDR1 SGHRS, CDR2 YFSETQ. The CDR3 bases are TGCGCCAGCAGCCAGGATCCCAATCAGCCCCAGCATTTT. As protein: CASSQDPNQPQHF.

The V gene is TRBV28, the J gene TRBJ2-7, with D possibly matching TRBD2 (6 bases). V gave up 4 bases and J gave up 5 bases, with 21 bases separating them. This CDR3 has 16 amino acids. Germline V gene data show CDR1 as MDHEN and CDR2 as SYDVKM. CDR3 DNA: TGTGCCAGCAGTTCCGCCCCGGGACTCCTTAAGCACGAGCAGTACTTC. It specifies CASSSAPGLLKHEQYF. The full variable domain, with the rest looked up from reference TRBV28 and TRBJ2-7, is DVKVTQSSRYLVKRTGEKVFLECVQDMDHENMFWYRQDPGLGLRLIYFSYDVKMKEKGDIPEGYSVSREKKERFSLILESASTNQTSMYLCASSSAPGLLKHEQYFGPGTRLTVT.

The chain joins TRBV6-5 to TRBJ2-3, with TRBD1 identical over 11 bases. Germline CDR1 reads MNHEY; CDR2 reads SVGAGI. Trimming at V came to 4 bases and at J to 4 bases, leaving 4 bases not matched to a gene. This CDR3 comprises 15 residues. This CDR3 is CASSFPGQGADTQYF. The CDR3 nucleotides are TGTGCCAGCAGTTTCCCGGGACAGGGGGCAGATACGCAGTATTTT.

Details on this clone: The limits of the CDR3 on the DNA are not certain, so only TCRdb's listed CDR3 is given. This rearrangement joins TRBV27 to TRBJ1-3. Germline CDR1 is MNHEY and CDR2 is SMNVEV (reference sequence). The CDR3 has 15 amino acids, counting both end residues. CDR3 in amino acids: CASSTSGIIRNTIYF.

The V gene is TRBV3-1 (or the pseudogene TRBV3-2), the J gene TRBJ2-7; weak D call: TRBD1 (5 bases). Germline CDR1 LGHDT, CDR2 YNNKEL (reference sequence). Trimming left V 1 base short and J 7 bases short, with 23 bases between. The CDR3 has 17 residues. The CDR3 here is CASSQGQFGPREGEQYF. The CDR3 bases are TGTGCCAGCAGCCAAGGACAGTTCGGGCCTCGAGAAGGGGAGCAGTACTTC.

This rearrangement joins TRBV19 to TRBJ2-7; possible D gene TRBD2, 5 bases. V was pared by 6 bases and J by 1 base, with 16 bases between. Germline CDR1 reads LNHDA; CDR2 reads SQIVND (reference sequence). The CDR3 runs 15 residues. CDR3: CASSPRGRGSYEQYF. In DNA, the CDR3 is TGTGCCAGTAGCCCCCGTGGCCGAGGGTCCTACGAGCAGTACTTC.

This clone has only a few counts. V is TRBV24-1 and J is TRBJ1-5, with 7 positions matching TRBD1. The CDR3 totals 15 residues. CDR1 KGHDR and CDR2 SFDVKD come from the germline V gene. Trimming removed 12 bases from V and 1 base from J; junction bases left unmatched: 11. DNA of the CDR3: TGTGCCTCACGTCAGGGGGAGCGGAGCAATCAGCCCCAGCATTTT. Translating gives CASRQGERSNQPQHF.

The chain carries TRBV19 and TRBJ2-7; tentatively, D is TRBD1 (6 bases). The CDR3 extends over 13 amino acids. Germline CDR1 LNHDA, CDR2 SQIVND (reference sequence). Trimming shortened V by 6 bases and J by 2 bases, and 11 bases separated the two germline ends. For the CDR3, the DNA is TGTGCCAGTAGCCGGGACACAACCTACGAGCAGTACTTC. Translating gives CASSRDTTYEQYF. Full variable domain (rest looked up from reference TRBV19 and TRBJ2-7): DGGITQSPKYLFRKEGQNVTLSCEQNLNHDAMYWYRQDPGQGLRLIYYSQIVNDFQKGDIAEGYSVSREKKESFPLTVTSAQKNPTAFYLCASSRDTTYEQYFGPGTRLTVT.

The chain links TRBV28 to TRBJ1-1; D not resolved. Trimming removed 2 bases at V and 4 bases at J, with 14 bases between. CDR3 size: 15 residues. The germline V gene has CDR1 MDHEN and CDR2 SYDVKM. This CDR3 reads CASSLRRYGVTEAFF. CDR3 in DNA: TGTGCCAGCAGTTTAAGGAGGTACGGGGTCACTGAAGCTTTCTTT.

The rearrangement joins TRBV28 to TRBJ1-1; D ambiguous. Trimming removed 11 bases at V and 1 base at J, with 11 bases between. This CDR3 has 12 residues. The germline gives CDR1 MDHEN, CDR2 SYDVKM. The CDR3 nucleotides are TGTGCCGCTGGAGACCCGAACACTGAAGCTTTCTTT. Residues: CAAGDPNTEAFF.

The chain carries TRBV9 and TRBJ1-5; 10 positions match TRBD1. Trimming took 4 bases from V and 6 from J; bases not matched to a gene: 7. This CDR3 region has 15 residues. CDR1 SGDLS and CDR2 YYNGEE come from the germline V gene. CDR3 sequence (DNA): TGTGCCAGCAGCCCCTCGACAGGGGGCATTCAGCCCCAGCATTTT. It yields the protein CASSPSTGGIQPQHF. Full variable domain (rest looked up from reference TRBV9 and TRBJ1-5): DSGVTQTPKHLITATGQRVTLRCSPRSGDLSVYWYQQSLDQGLQFLIQYYNGEERAKGNILERFSAQQFPDLHSELNLSSLELGDSALYFCASSPSTGGIQPQHFGDGTRLSIL.

The V call is TRBV28, the J call TRBJ1-1; no reliable D call. The CDR3 loop spans 16 amino acids. CDR1 is MDHEN and CDR2 is SYDVKM in the germline V gene. V was trimmed by 1 base and J by 0 bases, leaving 12 bases between them. CDR3 DNA sequence: TGTGCCAGCAGTTTATTTGAGTCAGGCGTGAACACTGAAGCTTTCTTT. Amino acids: CASSLFESGVNTEAFF.

Regarding this clone: With a much larger clone just one base away, this may be a read error. This rearrangement joins TRBV6-5 to TRBJ1-1, with D tentatively TRBD1 (6 bases). Germline assignment: CDR1 MNHEY and CDR2 SVGAGI. CDR3 length: 13 residues. CDR3 bases: TGTACCAGCAGAGAGACAGGGAACACTGAAGCTTTCTTT. This translates into CTSRETGNTEAFF.

This chain links TRBV7-9 with TRBJ1-5, with TRBD1 matching over 8 bases. This CDR3 is 15 amino acids long. Losses at the gene ends were 5 bases for V and 3 bases for J; bases not matched to a gene: 6. Germline V gives CDR1 SEHNR, CDR2 FQNEAQ (reference sequence). Written as DNA, the CDR3 is TGTGCCAGCAGCCCATCGGGACAGGTCAATCAGCCCCAGCATTTT. This codes for CASSPSGQVNQPQHF.

This chain joins TRBV3-1 (or the pseudogene TRBV3-2) and TRBJ1-1; 10 bases are a match to TRBD1. Germline V gives CDR1 LGHDT, CDR2 YNNKEL (reference sequence). V shed 2 bases, J shed 7 bases, and the junction held 1 base outside the gene matches. This CDR3 region has 13 residues. CDR3 amino acids: CASSQWTGGEAFF. The DNA for the CDR3 is TGTGCCAGCAGCCAATGGACAGGGGGTGAAGCTTTCTTT.

This chain uses TRBV27 with TRBJ1-2; 10 bases agree with TRBD1. Germline V gene lookup returns CDR1 MNHEY and CDR2 SMNVEV (reference sequence). The CDR3 runs to 12 residues. The trim removed 10 bases at V and 6 bases at J, leaving 5 bases unmatched. CDR3 DNA: TGTGCCACCAAGACAGGGGGCAATGGCTACACCTTC. Its translation: CATKTGGNGYTF.

The chain carries TRBV9 and TRBJ1-2; TRBD1 agrees at 7 bases. With V trimmed by 3 bases and J by 3 bases, 8 bases remained unmatched. Germline CDR1 is SGDLS and CDR2 is YYNGEE. The CDR3 totals 15 residues. The CDR3 DNA is TGTGCCAGCAGCGCCTACGACAGGGCCGACTATGGCTACACCTTC. This sequence encodes CASSAYDRADYGYTF.

The chain combines TRBV5-1 with TRBJ2-5, with 9 bases fitting TRBD2. The CDR3 is 17 residues long. Germline CDR1 SGHRS, CDR2 YFSETQ. The V gene end was trimmed by 5 bases and the J gene end by 6 bases; junction bases not matched to a gene: 17. The DNA of the CDR3 is TGCGCCAGCAGTAAGCAGCGGGAGGCCTTGGGTCCCAAGACCCAGTACTTC. Encoded protein: CASSKQREALGPKTQYF.

This CDR3 is CASSKGQTSYEQYF. The CDR3, as DNA: TGTGCCAGCAGTAAAGGACAGACCTCCTACGAGCAGTACTTC. The chain combines TRBV28 with TRBJ2-7; maybe TRBD1 (6 bases). There are 14 residues in the CDR3. Germline values: CDR1 MDHEN, CDR2 SYDVKM. Trimming shortened V by 5 bases and J by 0 bases, and 11 bases separated the two germline ends.

The chain combines TRBV24-1 with TRBJ1-5; 12 bases line up with TRBD1. The CDR3 length is 15 residues. Germline V gives CDR1 KGHDR, CDR2 SFDVKD. Losses at the gene ends were 9 bases for V and 9 bases for J; bases not matched to a gene: 11. The CDR3 here is CATFCAGTGGSPQHF. CDR3 nucleotide sequence: TGTGCCACCTTCTGCGCCGGGACAGGGGGCTCGCCCCAGCATTTT.

This sequence joins TRBV6-5 and TRBJ1-2; D not certain. The CDR3 loop spans 14 amino acids. The V gene lost 10 bases and the J gene lost 4 bases, with 19 bases spanning the gap. CDR1 is MNHEY and CDR2 is SVGAGI in the germline V gene. The CDR3, as DNA: TGTGCCACTAAGGGCGTAGAGGGTACCTATGGCTACACCTTC. Its translation: CATKGVEGTYGYTF.